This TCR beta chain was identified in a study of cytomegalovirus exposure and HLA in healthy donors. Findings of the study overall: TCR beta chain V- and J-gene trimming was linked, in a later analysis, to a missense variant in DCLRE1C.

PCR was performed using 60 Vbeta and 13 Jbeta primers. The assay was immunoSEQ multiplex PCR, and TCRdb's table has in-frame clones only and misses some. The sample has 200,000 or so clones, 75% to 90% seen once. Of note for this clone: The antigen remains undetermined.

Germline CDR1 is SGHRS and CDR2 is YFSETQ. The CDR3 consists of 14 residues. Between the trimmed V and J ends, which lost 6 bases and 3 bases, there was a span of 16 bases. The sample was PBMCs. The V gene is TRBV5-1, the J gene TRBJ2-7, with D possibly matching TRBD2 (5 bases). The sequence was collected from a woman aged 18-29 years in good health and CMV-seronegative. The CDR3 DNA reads TGCGCCAGCACCGAGGGCCCAGGTCGCTACGAGCAGTACTTC. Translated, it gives CASTEGPGRYEQYF.